The present T cell receptor beta chain was sequenced within a study of T-cell reconstitution after alpha-beta-depleted transplantation in children. CDR1 and CDR2 (germline): SGHAT, FQNNGV. This CDR3 comprises 13 residues. V shed 0 bases and J shed 7 bases, with 7 bases lying between them. The sample holds many counts of this clonotype. It was with unique molecular identifiers that the TCRbeta library was prepared. TCRdb itself ran the PCR reads through MiXCR, one entry per CDR3 protein. The sample has some 500,000 distinct CDR3 sequences; about 18% are singletons. The chain uses TRBV11-2 and TRBJ2-1; TRBD1 might be the D (5 bases). Source: PBMCs from the stem cell graft donor, taken from the stem cell graft. The TCR was taken from a human donor who donated a stem cell graft to a child with acute lymphoblastic leukemia. The CDR3 sequence: CASSLDRVNEQFF. DNA of the CDR3: TGTGCCAGCAGCTTAGACAGGGTGAATGAGCAGTTCTTC. The complete variable domain, with remaining parts taken from reference TRBV11-2 and TRBJ2-1, reads EAGVAQSPRYKIIEKRQSVAFWCNPISGHATLYWYQQILGQGPKLLIQFQNNGVVDDSQLPKDRFSAERLKGVDSTLKIQPAKLEDSAVYLCASSLDRVNEQFFGPGTRLTVL.